This T cell receptor (beta chain) was identified during a study of T cell changes during pregnancy in multiple sclerosis. CDR3 length: 13 amino acids. Deletions cut 0 bases from V and 7 bases from J, with 9 bases between. CDR1 is GTSNPN, CDR2 SVGIG, per germline (reference sequence). Generated by immunoSEQ multiplex PCR, the TCRdb table keeps only in-frame clones and is missing some. The sample contains tens of thousands of clones, roughly 90% of which appear only once. This sequence was found in a female donor in good health, enrolled as a control in a pregnancy study. The chain carries TRBV30 and TRBJ2-2, with D uncertain. The sample consisted of peripheral blood, taken in the first trimester of pregnancy. The CDR3 DNA reads TGTGCCTGGAGTGTAGTAGAGGACGGGGAGCTGTTTTTT. Its translation is CAWSVVEDGELFF.